A selection of T cell receptor beta chains follows, all from one sample in a study of shared clonotypes between healthy human individuals. Profiling relied on immunoSEQ multiplex PCR, and the TCRdb table lists in-frame clones only, not all of them. The sample includes some 1.1 million clones, around 77% of them seen just once. The sample consisted of memory CD4+ T cells from PBMCs. These receptors originate from a man aged 18 to 29 in good health. Some clones in this sample may be carry-over from other donors' samples. Both conserved end residues are part of each CDR3. Each record gives: V gene, clone size, D gene, J gene, CDR3 DNA, CDR3 protein. A D gene is named only where the DNA matches it firmly. Expanded clones are given a class, and other clones once, few, many or no size at all.

>TRBV7-8|NA|NA|TRBJ2-5
TGTGCCAGCAGCTTATTTCAGGTAGAAGAGACCCAGTACTTC
CASSLFQVEETQYF
>TRBV7-8|NA|NA|TRBJ2-2
TGTGCCAGCAGCCCCACCCCCCGTAGAGACACCGGGGAGCTGTTTTTT
CASSPTPRRDTGELFF
>TRBV7-3|NA|TRBD2|TRBJ2-1
TGTGCCAGCAGCCCAGGACTAGCGGGAGGGCTAGATGAGCAGTTCTTC
CASSPGLAGGLDEQFF
>TRBV27|NA|TRBD1|TRBJ2-7
TGTGCCAGCAGTCTCCTCCGGGACAGGGTGGTCGAGCAGTACTTC
CASSLLRDRVVEQYF
>TRBV28|NA|TRBD2|TRBJ2-3
TGTGCCAGCAGCCGCTACCGGACTAGCGGGAGAACAGATACGCAGTATTTT
CASSRYRTSGRTDTQYF
>TRBV5-1|NA|NA|TRBJ1-1
TGCGCCAGCAGCCCCTACAGGGCGGGAAACACTGAAGCTTTCTTT
CASSPYRAGNTEAFF
>TRBV29-1|NA|NA|TRBJ2-1
TGCAGCGTCGGGTCCGGGGCCAACAATGAGCAGTTCTTC
CSVGSGANNEQFF
>TRBV6-1|NA|TRBD1|TRBJ1-1
TGTGCCAGCAGCAGACAGGGGATGAACACTGAAGCTTTCTTT
CASSRQGMNTEAFF
>TRBV28|NA|TRBD2|TRBJ2-5
TGTGCCAGCGCGCGGGGGGGGCAAGAGACCCAGTACTTC
CASARGGQETQYF
>TRBV2|NA|NA|TRBJ1-1
TGTGCCAGCAGTGAAGGCGGAGGACTTGAAGCTTTCTTT
CASSEGGGLEAFF
>TRBV29-1|NA|TRBD2|TRBJ2-6
TGCAGCGTCCTGACTAGCGGGGGCTCTGGGGCCAACGTCCTGACTTTC
CSVLTSGGSGANVLTF
>TRBV2|few|TRBD2|TRBJ2-3
TGTGCCAGCAGCGCCCTAGCGGGAGGGGGCACAGATACGCAGTATTTT
CASSALAGGGTDTQYF
>TRBV21-1|NA|NA|TRBJ2-3
TGTGCCAGGCCTTCCCCGTGGCTAGCATTGACAGATACGCAGTATTTT
CARPSPWLALTDTQYF
>TRBV2|once|NA|TRBJ2-7
TGTGCCAGCAGGGGGATCTACGAGCAGTACTTC
CASRGIYEQYF
>TRBV2|many|NA|TRBJ2-7
TGTGCCAGCAGTGAACTGCTATACGAGCAGTACTTC
CASSELLYEQYF
>TRBV18|NA|NA|TRBJ1-5
TGTGCCAGCTCACCGGTGGAAGGTTATCAGCCCCAGCATTTT
CASSPVEGYQPQHF
>TRBV5-6|NA|NA|TRBJ2-7
TGTGCCAGCAGCTTGGCCTATCGTTCAGATCCCTACGAGCAGTACTTC
CASSLAYRSDPYEQYF
>TRBV11-2|NA|NA|TRBJ2-3
TGTGCCAGCAGCTTATTCGCCCCTACTGCGGGAGATACGCAGTATTTT
CASSLFAPTAGDTQYF
>TRBV27|NA|NA|TRBJ2-2
TGTGCCAGCAGTCCCGGGCCGCGGGCGCTGGACACCGGGGAGCTGTTTTTT
CASSPGPRALDTGELFF
>TRBV30|many|NA|TRBJ1-1
TGTGCCTGGAGCCCCGGGAAGTACACTGAAGCTTTCTTT
CAWSPGKYTEAFF